These 32 T cell receptor beta chains came from one sample sequenced in a study of human T cells and chemical hapten exposure (dated by TCRdb to the early 2020s). Explained via the paper, the time point label denotes: pre-sensitization, week 0. The treatment or condition label on this specimen signifies: therapeutic diphenylcyclopropenone sensitization with weekly scalp DPC. To prepare the library, RACE was applied. The listed sequencing device is NextSeq 500. Clones were called with MiXCR by TCRdb after fastp trimmed the public reads at Q25, and only in-frame beta chains were retained. Entries that share a CDR3 protein sequence are merged under the most common genes and DNA. The sample table contains a few hundred thousand distinct CDR3 sequences; only one count was recorded for around 5.5% of them. The ten top clones hold over 7% of the sample. This specimen consisted of whole blood, obtained in connection with sensitization to the hapten diphenylcyclopropenone (DPC). The receptors were gathered from a woman aged 18 to 35 with alopecia areata. Some clones in this sample may be carry-over from other donors' samples.

The rearrangement uses TRBV5-1 and TRBJ2-5, with D tentatively TRBD2 (5 bases). This CDR3 is built from 17 residues. Trimming left V 0 bases short and J 4 bases short, with 19 bases between. The germline V gene has CDR1 SGHRS and CDR2 YFSETQ. This CDR3 reads CASSLGTVRAARETQYF. The CDR3 DNA reads TGCGCCAGCAGCTTGGGCACTGTGCGGGCTGCCCGAGAGACCCAGTACTTC.

This clonotype was seen a handful of times. V gene TRBV10-3 combines with J gene TRBJ2-3; 9 bases align to TRBD2. The CDR3 contains 17 residues. Looked up from germline, CDR1 is ENHRY and CDR2 is SYGVKD. J was trimmed by 6 bases and V by 0 bases; bases with no gene match: 10. The CDR3 DNA reads as TGTGCCATCAGTGAGTCGAAGCTAGCGGGGCGGATGGATACGCAGTATTTT. As protein: CAISESKLAGRMDTQYF.

The V gene is TRBV5-5, the J gene TRBJ2-3, with D possibly matching TRBD1 (5 bases). Trimming left V 7 bases short and J 0 bases short, with 15 bases between. Germline CDR1 reads SGHKS; CDR2 reads YYEKEE (reference sequence). CDR3 length equals 15 residues. The CDR3 sequence is CASGRQKTSTDTQYF. The CDR3 DNA is TGTGCCAGCGGCAGACAGAAAACTAGCACAGATACGCAGTATTTT. Filled out from reference TRBV5-5 and TRBJ2-3, the complete variable domain reads DAGVTQSPTHLIKTRGQQVTLRCSPISGHKSVSWYQQVLGQGPQFIFQYYEKEERGRGNFPDRFSARQFPNYSSELNVNALLLGDSALYLCASGRQKTSTDTQYFGPGTRLTVL.

This clonotype appeared a few times. The chain joins TRBV29-1 to TRBJ2-7; 10 bases fit TRBD2. The CDR3 runs 14 residues. V shed 7 bases and J 0 bases; nucleotides not matched to a gene: 6. CDR1 is SQVTM and CDR2 is ANQGSEA in the germline V gene. The CDR3 here is CSAYSGGSSYEQYF. The CDR3 DNA reads as TGCAGCGCGTATAGCGGGGGGAGCTCCTACGAGCAGTACTTC.

This clonotype occurred many times. The chain joins TRBV7-8 to TRBJ2-3; TRBD2 matches 12 bases. CDR1 is SGHVS and CDR2 is FQNEAQ in the germline V gene. V lost 3 bases and J lost 2; bases outside the gene matches: 3. This CDR3 has 16 residues. The CDR3 DNA reads as TGTGCCAGCAGCTTGCTAGCGGGGGGGCCCACAGATACGCAGTATTTT. Protein product: CASSLLAGGPTDTQYF.

As concerns this clonotype: Possible read error: a much larger clone is one base away. The V and J genes are TRBV12-3 or TRBV12-4 and TRBJ1-1; D is unclear. The CDR3 has 12 amino acids. Trimming left V 0 bases short and J 3 bases short, with 2 bases between. The CDR3 coding sequence is TGTGCCAGCAGTTTAGCGCACACTGAAGCTTTCTTT. It specifies CASSLAHTEAFF.

At least ten counts were recorded for this clonotype. This sequence joins TRBV12-3 or TRBV12-4 and TRBJ2-7; D ambiguous. V was shortened by 5 bases and J by 3 bases, with 14 bases between the two germline ends. CDR3 size: 14 residues. DNA for the CDR3: TGTGCCAGCAGTCCAGGTTTGGGGATCTACGAGCAGTACTTC. This sequence encodes CASSPGLGIYEQYF.

There are many counts of this clonotype. The genes are TRBV28 and TRBJ1-5; 8 bases line up with TRBD1. The CDR3 is 15 residues long. V gave up 4 bases and J gave up 7 bases; unmatched junction bases: 9. Germline lookup yields CDR1 MDHEN and CDR2 SYDVKM. CDR3 sequence: CASSSYRQGRQPQHF. CDR3 DNA sequence: TGTGCCAGCAGTTCCTATAGACAGGGGAGGCAGCCCCAGCATTTT.

The J gene is TRBJ1-5, the V gene TRBV6-6; D is undetermined. Germline CDR1 is MNHNY and CDR2 is SVGAGI (reference sequence). Trimming shortened V by 10 bases and J by 0 bases, and 10 bases separated the two germline ends. This CDR3 is 13 amino acids long. The CDR3 sequence is CATAPYSNQPQHF. The CDR3 region has the DNA TGTGCCACAGCCCCCTATAGCAATCAGCCCCAGCATTTT.

The gene calls are TRBV29-1 and TRBJ1-1; 7 positions match TRBD1. Germline lookup yields CDR1 SQVTM and CDR2 ANQGSEA. The trim removed 8 bases at V and 4 bases at J, leaving 13 bases unmatched. This CDR3 spans 14 amino acids. The CDR3 sequence: CSNIRAGGGTEAFF. The CDR3 DNA follows: TGCAGCAATATTAGGGCAGGGGGTGGCACTGAAGCTTTCTTT.

This clonotype was counted ten times or more. The rearrangement links TRBV2 to TRBJ1-5; tentative D call: TRBD1 (5 bases). The CDR3 is made up of 13 amino acids. Germline-derived CDR1 and CDR2 are SNHLY and FYNNEI. The V end was cut by 2 bases, the J end by 9 bases, with 11 bases between. In DNA, the CDR3 is TGTGCCAGCAGTGAACAAGGGGCCAGGCCCCAGCATTTT. It translates to CASSEQGARPQHF.

This rearrangement joins TRBV7-2 to TRBJ1-5, with D perhaps TRBD1 (5 bases). Germline CDR1 reads SGHTA; CDR2 reads FQGNSA. Between the trimmed V and J ends, which lost 2 bases and 6 bases, there was a span of 11 bases. The CDR3 length is 14 residues. CDR3 bases: TGTGCCAGCAGCTTAATTGGCCAGGGTCAGCCCCAGCATTTT. Its translation: CASSLIGQGQPQHF.

This clonotype was seen a few times. The chain combines TRBV20-1 with TRBJ1-1; D might be TRBD1 (6 bases). Germline loops: CDR1 DFQATT, CDR2 SNEGSKA (reference sequence). This CDR3 has 13 residues. The V gene lost 5 bases and the J gene lost 2 bases, with 12 bases spanning the gap. The CDR3 DNA reads as TGCAGTGCTTTGGACAGTCCCAACACTGAAGCTTTCTTT. It translates to CSALDSPNTEAFF.

The chain couples TRBV20-1 to TRBJ1-1; TRBD1 aligns across 9 bases. The trim removed 5 bases at V and 4 bases at J, leaving 5 bases unmatched. The CDR3 loop spans 13 amino acids. The germline gives CDR1 DFQATT, CDR2 SNEGSKA (reference sequence). In nucleotides, the CDR3 is TGCAGTGCTTGGGACAGGGTAGCCACTGAAGCTTTCTTT. This translates into CSAWDRVATEAFF.

The chain recombines TRBV3-1 with TRBJ1-2; D gene unclear. The CDR3 is 14 amino acids. V lost 5 bases and J lost 1, with 11 bases in between. Germline CDR1 reads LGHDT; CDR2 reads YNNKEL (reference sequence). CDR3 DNA sequence: TGTGCCAGCAGCGAAGGGCAGGTTAACTATGGCTACACCTTC. Translated: CASSEGQVNYGYTF.

This clonotype was seen at least ten times. The chain couples TRBV20-1 to TRBJ1-1, with unresolved D. Germline V CDR1 and CDR2: DFQATT, SNEGSKA (reference sequence). Trimming cost V 2 bases and J 1 base, with 5 bases left between them. The CDR3 spans 12 residues. The CDR3 loop reads CSARKGNTEAFF. The CDR3 bases are TGCAGTGCTAGAAAGGGGAACACTGAAGCTTTCTTT.

This clonotype was counted a few times. V gene TRBV6-4 combines with J gene TRBJ2-3; 9 bases line up with TRBD2. Trimming removed 3 bases from V and 0 bases from J; junction bases left unmatched: 1. CDR1 MRHNA and CDR2 SNTAGT come from the germline V gene. The CDR3 is made up of 15 amino acids. The CDR3 protein is CASSEAGGSTDTQYF. The DNA for the CDR3 is TGTGCCAGCAGTGAGGCGGGGGGGAGCACAGATACGCAGTATTTT.

The sample holds a few counts of this clonotype. The chain carries TRBV7-2 and TRBJ2-2; D assignment may be TRBD1 or TRBD2 (5 bases each). Germline V gene data show CDR1 as SGHTA and CDR2 as FQGNSA. Between the trimmed V and J ends, which lost 3 bases and 6 bases, there was a span of 8 bases. There are 13 residues in the CDR3. The DNA of the CDR3 is TGTGCCAGCAGCTTCCAGGGAGCCGGGGAGCTGTTTTTT. It encodes CASSFQGAGELFF.

This clonotype was counted ten times or more. This chain connects TRBV25-1 to TRBJ2-7; D gene ambiguous. V lost 6 bases and J 3 bases, leaving 6 bases between the germline ends. The germline CDR1 and CDR2 sequences are MGHDK and SYGVNS. The CDR3 has 11 amino acids. Here the CDR3 DNA reads TGTGCCAGCAGAGCAGTCTACGAGCAGTACTTC. This codes for CASRAVYEQYF.

The sample holds many counts of this clonotype. The chain combines TRBV2 with TRBJ2-3, with a weak D call TRBD1 (6 bases). Germline-derived CDR1 and CDR2 are SNHLY and FYNNEI. Deletions cut 1 base from V and 4 bases from J, with 9 bases between. This CDR3 comprises 14 residues. CDR3 DNA: TGTGCCAGCAGTGAAGACAGGGTATCAGATACGCAGTATTTT. It codes for CASSEDRVSDTQYF.

This clonotype occurred many times. The chain combines TRBV7-9 with TRBJ1-3; weak D call: TRBD1 (6 bases). CDR1 and CDR2 from the germline V gene are SEHNR and FQNEAQ (reference sequence). There are 16 residues in the CDR3. The ends were cut back, 1 base at V and 0 bases at J, with 10 bases in the middle. As DNA, the CDR3 is TGTGCCAGCAGCTTAGTGGGGGCCGTCTCTGGAAACACCATATATTTT. Protein: CASSLVGAVSGNTIYF.

The chain has TRBV6-5 and TRBJ2-3, with D possibly being TRBD1 or TRBD2 (5 bases each). The CDR3 length is 17 residues. CDR1 is MNHEY, CDR2 SVGAGI, per germline. V shed 5 bases and J shed 8 bases, with 26 bases lying between them. The chain's CDR3 is CASSRLTAPLVAGTQYF. The CDR3 DNA is TGTGCCAGCAGTCGCCTGACAGCTCCGCTTGTGGCGGGTACGCAGTATTTT.

The chain links TRBV6-6 to TRBJ2-3; the D is unclear. The CDR3 extends over 14 amino acids. The V end was cut by 7 bases, the J end by 4 bases, with 15 bases between. Germline values: CDR1 MNHNY, CDR2 SVGAGI (reference sequence). CDR3 sequence: CASTPRVPADTQYF. Written as DNA, the CDR3 is TGTGCCAGCACCCCTCGTGTTCCCGCAGATACGCAGTATTTT.

This chain joins TRBV6-4 and TRBJ1-2; 8 bases agree with TRBD1. Trimming cost V 3 bases and J 8 bases; bases outside gene matches: 11. The germline V gene has CDR1 MRHNA and CDR2 SNTAGT. The CDR3 runs 15 residues. The CDR3 nucleotides read TGTGCCAGCAGTGAGGAGGCAGGGGGCGCCATGGGCTACACCTTC. Protein: CASSEEAGGAMGYTF.

This clonotype was picked up many times. CDR3 residues: CASRGGQGERNTEAFF. CDR3 coding DNA: TGTGCCAGCAGGGGTGGACAGGGGGAGAGAAACACTGAAGCTTTCTTT. This rearrangement joins TRBV7-9 to TRBJ1-1; 10 nucleotides line up with TRBD1. Germline trimming cut 6 bases from V and 2 bases from J; bases unmatched to any gene: 9. CDR1 and CDR2 from the germline V gene are SEHNR and FQNEAQ (reference sequence). There are 16 residues in the CDR3. Together with reference TRBV7-9 and TRBJ1-1, the CDR3 gives the full variable domain: DTGVSQNPRHKITKRGQNVTFRCDPISEHNRLYWYRQTLGQGPEFLTYFQNEAQLEKSRLLSDRFSAERPKGSFSTLEIQRTEQGDSAMYLCASRGGQGERNTEAFFGQGTRLTVV.

This clonotype occurred many times. The genes are TRBV6-1 and TRBJ2-3, with D uncertain. The CDR3 length is 13 residues. Trimming took off 4 bases at V and 4 bases at J, with 9 bases between the two ends. Germline CDR1 and CDR2: MNHNS and SASEGT. The CDR3 DNA reads as TGTGCCAGCAGTGGGGATTTCCCAGATACGCAGTATTTT. Its protein is CASSGDFPDTQYF.

For the CDR3, the DNA is TGTGCCAGCAGCTTAAGGGGTACAGAGACCCAGTACTTC. This codes for CASSLRGTETQYF. V is TRBV7-9 and J is TRBJ2-5; D perhaps matches TRBD1 (5 bases). Per the germline V gene, CDR1 is SEHNR and CDR2 is FQNEAQ (reference sequence). V lost 2 bases to trimming and J lost 4 bases, with 8 bases between them. CDR3 length: 13 amino acids. The whole variable domain, filled in from reference TRBV7-9 and TRBJ2-5, reads DTGVSQNPRHKITKRGQNVTFRCDPISEHNRLYWYRQTLGQGPEFLTYFQNEAQLEKSRLLSDRFSAERPKGSFSTLEIQRTEQGDSAMYLCASSLRGTETQYFGPGTRLLVL.

The V gene is TRBV20-1, the J gene TRBJ2-1; perhaps D is TRBD1 or TRBD2 (5 bases each). Between the trimmed V and J ends, which lost 2 bases and 2 bases, there was a span of 16 bases. The germline CDR1 and CDR2 sequences are DFQATT and SNEGSKA (reference sequence). There are 16 residues in the CDR3. CDR3 sequence (DNA): TGCAGTGCTAGAAGACCCGGTGGGACCGCCTACAATGAGCAGTTCTTC. Translated: CSARRPGGTAYNEQFF.

This clonotype came up many times. V gene TRBV7-8 combines with J gene TRBJ2-1; 11 bases align to TRBD2. V dropped 4 bases and J dropped 7; count of bases not matched to a gene: 6. CDR1 and CDR2 (germline): SGHVS, FQNEAQ. The CDR3 length is 15 residues. The CDR3 is CASSSLAGAFNEQFF. The CDR3 DNA follows: TGTGCCAGCAGCTCACTAGCGGGAGCTTTTAATGAGCAGTTCTTC. Complete variable domain (other parts from reference TRBV7-8 and TRBJ2-1): GAGVSQSPRYKVAKRGQDVALRCDPISGHVSLFWYQQALGQGPEFLTYFQNEAQLDKSGLPSDRFFAERPEGSVSTLKIQRTQQEDSAVYLCASSSLAGAFNEQFFGPGTRLTVL.

In this sample, this clonotype turned up a few times. The chain couples TRBV10-3 to TRBJ1-3; a weak D match, TRBD1 (5 bases). The CDR3 spans 17 residues. The V end was cut by 2 bases, the J end by 0 bases, with 14 bases between. Germline loops: CDR1 ENHRY, CDR2 SYGVKD. For the CDR3, the DNA is TGTGCCATCAGTGAGCTGAATCCAGGGTTCTCTGGAAACACCATATATTTT. Translation gives CAISELNPGFSGNTIYF.

The V and J genes are TRBV28 and TRBJ1-3; D gene uncertain. In germline, CDR1 is MDHEN, CDR2 SYDVKM. The length of the CDR3 is 15 residues. Trimming removed 3 bases from V and 0 bases from J, with 9 bases in between. The CDR3 region has the DNA TGTGCCAGCAGTTTTCCGGGAATCTCTGGAAACACCATATATTTT. This encodes CASSFPGISGNTIYF.

This clonotype was detected only a few times. This sequence joins TRBV7-2 and TRBJ2-3; D not certain. Germline-derived CDR1 and CDR2 are SGHTA and FQGNSA. The V and J ends lost 3 bases and 2 bases respectively, with 15 bases between them. This CDR3 is 16 amino acids long. The CDR3 nucleotides are TGTGCCAGCAGCTTGCCCCGCAGCTCCCACACAGATACGCAGTATTTT. Protein: CASSLPRSSHTDTQYF.